This T cell receptor beta chain is from a study of blood T cell repertoires in COVID-19. Study context: From T cells, B-cell-depleted T cells, or PBMCs came the material, which was cDNA or gDNA.

Across about two dozen US areas, participants ranged in age from about 18 to 100 years. Two negative PCRs, clearance, or symptom resolution characterized the recovered Cohort 3 donors. Assay used: immunoSEQ multiplex PCR; TCRdb lists only in-frame clones, some missing. Altogether over 200,000 clones are present, nearly 90% being singletons, with the ten largest covering roughly 10%. V dropped 0 bases and J dropped 0; count of bases not matched to a gene: 11. The germline gives CDR1 ENHRY, CDR2 SYGVKD. This CDR3 has 19 amino acids. The sample comprised PBMCs or T cells enriched from blood (not recorded which). The TCR sequence derives from a man aged 25-40 years who had recovered from COVID-19. The chain couples TRBV10-3 to TRBJ1-1; 9 nucleotides agree with TRBD1. The CDR3 sequence is CAISESGDRGNIMNTEAFF. The CDR3 coding sequence is TGTGCCATCAGTGAGTCCGGTGACAGGGGGAACATCATGAACACTGAAGCTTTCTTT.